A single sample is the source of the 19 T cell receptor beta chains below, sequenced in a study of T cell repertoires in cytomegalovirus infection. TCRdb reprocessed the reads via MiXCR and lists one record per CDR3 protein. The table includes 500,000 to 600,000 distinct CDR3 sequences, more than 15% detected once. Sequenced input: CD8+ T cells from PBMCs. These receptors were taken from a human donor in good health (CMV status not recorded). Some clones in this sample may be carry-over from other donors' samples.

This clonotype was seen many times. The chain carries TRBV28 and TRBJ1-1, with 8 positions matching TRBD1. The germline V gene has CDR1 MDHEN and CDR2 SYDVKM. CDR3 length: 17 amino acids. Trimming took 4 bases from V and 0 from J; bases not matched to a gene: 10. CDR3 DNA sequence: TGTGCCAGCAGTTCAAGTTGGAGGGACAGGCTGAACACTGAAGCTTTCTTT. Translated: CASSSSWRDRLNTEAFF.

This chain's CDR3 is CASSTLGDGSEQYF. DNA for the CDR3: TGTGCCAGTAGTACACTAGGGGATGGGAGCGAGCAGTACTTC. J is TRBJ2-7 and V is TRBV19; D may match TRBD1 or TRBD2 (5 bases each). CDR1 is LNHDA and CDR2 is SQIVND in the germline V gene (reference sequence). The CDR3 covers 14 residues. Trimming removed 4 bases at V and 6 bases at J, with 16 bases between.

This clonotype showed up many times. The genes are TRBV11-1 and TRBJ2-3; D possibly corresponds to TRBD2 (6 bases). Germline V CDR1 and CDR2: SGHAT, FQDESV (reference sequence). This CDR3 spans 16 amino acids. V was shortened by 0 bases and J by 6 bases, with 16 bases between the two germline ends. CDR3 amino acids: CASSLARQLRGDTQYF. The CDR3 region has the DNA TGTGCCAGCAGCTTAGCAAGACAGTTACGGGGGGATACGCAGTATTTT.

This clonotype was counted only a few times. The genes are TRBV5-1 and TRBJ1-1, with unresolved D. Germline V CDR1 and CDR2: SGHRS, YFSETQ. This CDR3 region has 14 residues. The ends were cut back, 7 bases at V and 1 base at J, with 14 bases in the middle. CDR3 coding DNA: TGCGCCAGCGGGCCCTCCTGGGGGAACACTGAAGCTTTCTTT. Protein: CASGPSWGNTEAFF. Full variable domain (remainder filled in from reference TRBV5-1 and TRBJ1-1): KAGVTQTPRYLIKTRGQQVTLSCSPISGHRSVSWYQQTPGQGLQFLFEYFSETQRNKGNFPGRFSGRQFSNSRSEMNVSTLELGDSALYLCASGPSWGNTEAFFGQGTRLTVV.

This clonotype has at least ten counts. This chain connects TRBV20-1 to TRBJ1-6; D gene uncertain. CDR1 is DFQATT, CDR2 SNEGSKA, per germline (reference sequence). This CDR3 spans 16 amino acids. The germline V and J ends were trimmed by 3 bases and 0 bases, with 12 bases remaining between them. The CDR3 coding sequence is TGCAGTGCTAGGGTGGCGCGGAGCTCCTATAATTCACCCCTCCACTTT. This codes for CSARVARSSYNSPLHF.

This clonotype has ten or more counts. The chain uses TRBV7-6 and TRBJ1-2; D may be TRBD1 (5 bases). The CDR3 runs to 16 residues. The germline gives CDR1 SGHVS, CDR2 FNYEAQ. The ends were cut back, 5 bases at V and 4 bases at J, with 20 bases in the middle. The CDR3 coding sequence is TGTGCCAGCAGCCAGTTCGGGGACCGGGTTGGCTATGGCTACACCTTC. It encodes CASSQFGDRVGYGYTF. The variable domain in full, with the rest retrieved from reference TRBV7-6 and TRBJ1-2, is GAGVSQSPRYKVTKRGQDVALRCDPISGHVSLYWYRQALGQGPEFLTYFNYEAQQDKSGLPNDRFSAERPEGSISTLTIQRTEQRDSAMYRCASSQFGDRVGYGYTFGSGTRLTVV.

This clonotype came up a few times. The V gene is TRBV6-6, the J gene TRBJ1-2; 11 bases align to TRBD1. The CDR3 covers 14 residues. Germline V gives CDR1 MNHNY, CDR2 SVGAGI (reference sequence). Trimming cost V 4 bases and J 6 bases; bases outside gene matches: 4. The CDR3 DNA reads TGTGCCAGCAGTTTTGGACAGGGGGCGGATGGCTACACCTTC. Protein: CASSFGQGADGYTF.

The chain combines TRBV29-1 with TRBJ1-2; the D gene is possibly TRBD1 (6 bases). Germline CDR1 SQVTM, CDR2 ANQGSEA. The CDR3 loop spans 12 amino acids. The CDR3 DNA is TGCACCGCCTCGGAAGGGGGAGCCGGCTACACCTTC. Its protein is CTASEGGAGYTF.

This clonotype was observed many times. The rearrangement uses TRBV9 and TRBJ1-2; TRBD1 matches 12 bases. Germline V gene lookup returns CDR1 SGDLS and CDR2 YYNGEE. V lost 3 bases and J lost 4; bases outside the gene matches: 4. CDR3 size: 15 residues. The chain's CDR3 is CASSGDRGRSYGYTF. CDR3 nucleotides: TGTGCCAGCAGCGGGGACAGGGGGCGAAGCTATGGCTACACCTTC.

This clonotype showed up just a few times. V usage is TRBV29-1 and J usage is TRBJ2-7; D is undetermined. V was cut by 4 bases and J by 3 bases, with 7 bases left in between. Germline loops: CDR1 SQVTM, CDR2 ANQGSEA. CDR3 length: 11 residues. In DNA, the CDR3 is TGCAGCGTTGTTGGGGACTACGAGCAGTACTTC. Translation gives CSVVGDYEQYF.

This clonotype has just a few counts. This chain connects TRBV18 to TRBJ1-5; a weak D match, TRBD1 (5 bases). V was trimmed by 3 bases and J by 11 bases, leaving 20 bases between them. Germline CDR1 and CDR2: KGHSH and LQKENI. The CDR3 extends over 15 amino acids. The CDR3: CASSPTGTIKGAQHF. DNA of the CDR3: TGTGCCAGCTCACCTACCGGGACCATCAAGGGAGCCCAGCATTTT.

This sequence joins TRBV10-2 and TRBJ2-4; D gene unclear. The germline V gene encodes CDR1 WSHSY and CDR2 SAAADI. This CDR3 is 15 amino acids long. Trimming stripped 8 bases from V and 0 bases from J, with 14 bases between. The CDR3 loop reads CASSPIPTAKNIQYF. The CDR3 DNA follows: TGCGCCAGCTCTCCGATTCCCACAGCCAAAAACATTCAGTACTTC.

This chain uses TRBV11-2 with TRBJ2-3, with D hard to call. The CDR3 has 17 amino acids. The ends were cut back, 0 bases at V and 2 bases at J, with 15 bases in the middle. The germline V gene encodes CDR1 SGHAT and CDR2 FQNNGV. CDR3 sequence: CASSLDEAWGYTDTQYF. The CDR3 DNA is TGTGCCAGCAGCTTAGATGAGGCGTGGGGTTACACAGATACGCAGTATTTT.

V gene TRBV12-5 combines with J gene TRBJ1-4; 9 nucleotides line up with TRBD1. The CDR3 is made up of 17 amino acids. V lost 6 bases, J lost 1 base, and 9 bases stayed unmatched. Germline V gene data show CDR1 as LGHNT and CDR2 as FRNRAP. The CDR3 DNA reads as TGTGCTAGTGGCCCTTCGACAGGGGGAAGAACTAATGAAAAACTGTTTTTT. Its protein product is CASGPSTGGRTNEKLFF.

The CDR3 DNA sequence: TGTGCCAGTCGGGGGGCTAGCGGCAAAAACATTCAGTACTTC. The encoded protein is CASRGASGKNIQYF. The V and J genes are TRBV11-2 and TRBJ2-4; weak D call: TRBD2 (7 bases). This CDR3 contains 14 residues. V dropped 9 bases and J dropped 3 bases, with 15 bases sitting between them. Germline assignment: CDR1 SGHAT and CDR2 FQNNGV.

Many counts were recorded for this clonotype. J is TRBJ2-2 and V is TRBV7-6, with 10 bases that match TRBD1. The CDR3 is made up of 16 amino acids. The trim removed 5 bases at V and 5 bases at J, leaving 8 bases unmatched. Germline V lookup: CDR1 SGHVS, CDR2 FNYEAQ. The CDR3 DNA is TGTGCCAGCAGCCCCCGGACAGGGGGTTCGACCGGGGAGCTGTTTTTT. Protein: CASSPRTGGSTGELFF.

This clonotype came up many times. V gene TRBV19 combines with J gene TRBJ1-2; 9 bases fit TRBD1. V dropped 6 bases and J dropped 4; count of bases not matched to a gene: 6. CDR3 length: 14 residues. The germline V gene has CDR1 LNHDA and CDR2 SQIVND (reference sequence). CDR3 in DNA: TGTGCCAGTAGCCCGGGACAGGGAGGCTATGGCTACACCTTC. This gives the protein CASSPGQGGYGYTF.

This clonotype has ten or more counts. The gene calls are TRBV6-5 and TRBJ2-1; no firm D call. The germline V gene has CDR1 MNHEY and CDR2 SVGAGI. Trimming stripped 2 bases from V and 7 bases from J, with 12 bases between. The CDR3 runs to 14 residues. The DNA of the CDR3 is TGTGCCAGCAGTTACGGGTACGGTTTTAATGAGCAGTTCTTC. It is translated as CASSYGYGFNEQFF.

This clonotype was counted between two and nine times. The chain joins TRBV9 to TRBJ1-2; TRBD1 might be the D (5 bases). The CDR3 consists of 17 residues. V was trimmed by 4 bases and J by 6 bases, leaving 25 bases between them. Germline V lookup: CDR1 SGDLS, CDR2 YYNGEE. CDR3 coding DNA: TGTGCCAGCAGCTATCTTGTATCGGGGGAAGGAGTAAATGGCTACACCTTC. It specifies CASSYLVSGEGVNGYTF.